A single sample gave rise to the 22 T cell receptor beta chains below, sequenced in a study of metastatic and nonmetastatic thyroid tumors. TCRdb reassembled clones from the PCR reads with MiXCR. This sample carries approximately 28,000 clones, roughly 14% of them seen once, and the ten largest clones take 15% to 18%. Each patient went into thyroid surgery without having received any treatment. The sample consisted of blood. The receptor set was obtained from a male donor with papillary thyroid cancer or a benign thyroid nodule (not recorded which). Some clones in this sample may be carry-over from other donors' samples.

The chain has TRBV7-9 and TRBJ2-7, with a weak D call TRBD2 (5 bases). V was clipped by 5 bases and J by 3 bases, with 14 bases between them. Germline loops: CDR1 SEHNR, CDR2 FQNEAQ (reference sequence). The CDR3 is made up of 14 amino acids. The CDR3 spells CASSLSSLDYEQYF. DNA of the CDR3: TGTGCCAGCAGCCTATCTAGCTTAGACTACGAGCAGTACTTC.

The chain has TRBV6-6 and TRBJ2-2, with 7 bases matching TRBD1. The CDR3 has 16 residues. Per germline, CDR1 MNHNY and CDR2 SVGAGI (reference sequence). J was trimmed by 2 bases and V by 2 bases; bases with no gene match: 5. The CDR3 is CASSYGTEDNTGELFF. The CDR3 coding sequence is TGTGCCAGCAGTTACGGGACAGAAGATAACACCGGGGAGCTGTTTTTT.

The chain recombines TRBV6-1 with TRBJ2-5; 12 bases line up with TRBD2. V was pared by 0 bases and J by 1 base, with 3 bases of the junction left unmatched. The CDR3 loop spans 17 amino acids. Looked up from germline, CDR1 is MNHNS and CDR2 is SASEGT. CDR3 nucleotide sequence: TGTGCCAGCAGTGAAGCAGGACTAGCGGGATCCCAAGAGACCCAGTACTTC. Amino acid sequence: CASSEAGLAGSQETQYF.

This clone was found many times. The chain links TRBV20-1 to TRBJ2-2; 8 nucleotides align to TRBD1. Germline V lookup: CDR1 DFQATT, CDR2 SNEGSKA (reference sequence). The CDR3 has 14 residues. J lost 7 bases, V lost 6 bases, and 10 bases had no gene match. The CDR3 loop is CSAAGQGGIGELFF. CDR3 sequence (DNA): TGCAGTGCCGCCGGACAGGGTGGGATCGGGGAGCTGTTTTTT.

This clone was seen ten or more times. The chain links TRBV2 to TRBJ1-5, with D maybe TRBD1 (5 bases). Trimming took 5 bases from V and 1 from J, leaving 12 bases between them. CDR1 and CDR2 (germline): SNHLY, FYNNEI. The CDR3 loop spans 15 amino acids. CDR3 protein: CASSPLGGSNQPQHF. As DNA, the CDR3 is TGTGCCAGCAGTCCCCTGGGGGGGAGCAATCAGCCCCAGCATTTT.

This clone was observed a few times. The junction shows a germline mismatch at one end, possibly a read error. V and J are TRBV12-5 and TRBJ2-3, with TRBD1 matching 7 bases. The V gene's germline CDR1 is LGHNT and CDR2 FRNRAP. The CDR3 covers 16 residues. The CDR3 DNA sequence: TGTGCTAGTGGTTTGGGCCTGACAGGGAACACAGATACGCGGTATTTT. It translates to CASGLGLTGNTDTRYF. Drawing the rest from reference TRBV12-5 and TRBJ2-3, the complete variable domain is DARVTQTPRHKVTEMGQEVTMRCQPILGHNTVFWYRQTMMQGLELLAYFRNRAPLDDSGMPKDRFSAEMPDATLATLKIQPSEPRDSAVYFCASGLGLTGNTDTRYFGPGTRLTVL.

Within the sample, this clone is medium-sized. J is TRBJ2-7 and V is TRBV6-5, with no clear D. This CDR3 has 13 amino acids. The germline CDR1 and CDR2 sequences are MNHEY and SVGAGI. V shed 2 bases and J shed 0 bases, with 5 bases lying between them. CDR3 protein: CASSYARSYEQYF. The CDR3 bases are TGTGCCAGCAGTTACGCCCGCTCCTACGAGCAGTACTTC.

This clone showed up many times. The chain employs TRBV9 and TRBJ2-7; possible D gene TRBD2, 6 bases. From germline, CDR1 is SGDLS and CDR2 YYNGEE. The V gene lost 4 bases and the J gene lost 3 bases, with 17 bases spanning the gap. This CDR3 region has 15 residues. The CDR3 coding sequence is TGTGCCAGCAGCCCCGGGGTAGCGGCGTTCTACGAGCAGTACTTC. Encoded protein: CASSPGVAAFYEQYF.

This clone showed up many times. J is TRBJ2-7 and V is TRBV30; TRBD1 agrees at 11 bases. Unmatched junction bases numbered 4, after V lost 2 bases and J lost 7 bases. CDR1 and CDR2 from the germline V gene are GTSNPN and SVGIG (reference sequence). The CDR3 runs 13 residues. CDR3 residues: CAWSRDRGREQYF. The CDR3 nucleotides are TGTGCCTGGAGTCGGGACAGGGGGAGAGAGCAGTACTTC.

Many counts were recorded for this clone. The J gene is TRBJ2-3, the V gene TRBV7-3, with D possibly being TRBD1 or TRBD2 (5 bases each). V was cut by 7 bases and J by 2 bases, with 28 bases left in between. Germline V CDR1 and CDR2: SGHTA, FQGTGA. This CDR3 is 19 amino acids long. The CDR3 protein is CASTPLSGTPTATTDTQYF. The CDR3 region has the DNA TGTGCCAGCACCCCACTGAGTGGGACCCCCACGGCCACCACAGATACGCAGTATTTT.

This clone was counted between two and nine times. CDR3 bases: TGTGCCAGCATGTCGGGGACAACCGAGGGGAACTATGGCTACACCTTC. The encoded protein is CASMSGTTEGNYGYTF. The chain couples TRBV27 to TRBJ1-2; the D gene is possibly TRBD1 (6 bases). Trimming shortened V by 7 bases and J by 2 bases, and 20 bases separated the two germline ends. Germline V CDR1 and CDR2: MNHEY, SMNVEV (reference sequence). The CDR3 has 16 amino acids.

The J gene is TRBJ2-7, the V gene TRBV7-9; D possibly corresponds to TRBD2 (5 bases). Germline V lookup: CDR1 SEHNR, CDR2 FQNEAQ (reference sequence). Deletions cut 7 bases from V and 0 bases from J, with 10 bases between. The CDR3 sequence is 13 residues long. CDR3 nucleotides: TGTGCCAGCATTAACGGGGACTCCTACGAGCAGTACTTC. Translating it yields CASINGDSYEQYF.

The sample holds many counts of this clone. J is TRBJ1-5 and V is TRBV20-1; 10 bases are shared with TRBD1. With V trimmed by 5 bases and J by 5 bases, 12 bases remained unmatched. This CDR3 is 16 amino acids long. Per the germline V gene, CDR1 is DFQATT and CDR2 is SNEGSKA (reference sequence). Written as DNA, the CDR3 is TGCAGTGCTGAACCCGGGACAGGGGAATTCTATCAGCCCCAGCATTTT. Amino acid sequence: CSAEPGTGEFYQPQHF.

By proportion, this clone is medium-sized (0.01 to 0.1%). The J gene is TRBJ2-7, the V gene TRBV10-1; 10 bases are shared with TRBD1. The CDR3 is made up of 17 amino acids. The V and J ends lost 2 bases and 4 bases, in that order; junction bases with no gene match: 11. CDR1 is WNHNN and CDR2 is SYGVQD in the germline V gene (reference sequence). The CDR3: CASSERRDRGIAYEQYF. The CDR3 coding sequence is TGCGCCAGCAGTGAGCGGCGGGACAGGGGTATCGCTTACGAGCAGTACTTC.

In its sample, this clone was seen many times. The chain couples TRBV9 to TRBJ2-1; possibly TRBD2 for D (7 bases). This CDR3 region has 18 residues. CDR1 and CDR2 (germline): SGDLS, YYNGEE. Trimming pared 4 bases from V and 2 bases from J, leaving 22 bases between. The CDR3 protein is CASSLGSGGPSTYNEQFF. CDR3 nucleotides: TGTGCCAGCAGCCTAGGTTCCGGGGGGCCATCAACCTACAATGAGCAGTTCTTC.

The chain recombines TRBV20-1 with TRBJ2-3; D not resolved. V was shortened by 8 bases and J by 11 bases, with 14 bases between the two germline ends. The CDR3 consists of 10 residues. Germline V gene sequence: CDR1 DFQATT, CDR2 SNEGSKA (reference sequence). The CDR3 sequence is CSTGSLEQYF. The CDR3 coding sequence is TGCAGTACTGGGTCATTGGAGCAGTATTTT.

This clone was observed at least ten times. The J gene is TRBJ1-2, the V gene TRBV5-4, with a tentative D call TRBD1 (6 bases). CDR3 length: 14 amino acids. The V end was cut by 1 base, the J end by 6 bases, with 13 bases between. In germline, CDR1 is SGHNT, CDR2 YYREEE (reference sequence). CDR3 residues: CASSLLQGFDGYTF. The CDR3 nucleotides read TGTGCCAGCAGCTTGTTACAGGGATTTGATGGCTACACCTTC.

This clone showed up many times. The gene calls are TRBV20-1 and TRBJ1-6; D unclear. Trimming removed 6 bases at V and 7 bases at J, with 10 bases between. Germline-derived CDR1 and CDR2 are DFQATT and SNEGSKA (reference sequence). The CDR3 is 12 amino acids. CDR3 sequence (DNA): TGCAGTGCGGCCAGGCCAAATTCACCCCTCCACTTT. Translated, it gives CSAARPNSPLHF.

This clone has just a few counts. CDR3 nucleotide sequence: TGTGCCAGCAGCCAAAAAGGGGGCGGAAGTTCCGGGGAGCTGTTTTTT. Its translation is CASSQKGGGSSGELFF. The chain recombines TRBV3-1 with TRBJ2-2, with 7 positions matching TRBD1. Per the germline V gene, CDR1 is LGHDT and CDR2 is YNNKEL (reference sequence). The CDR3 covers 16 residues. The junction had 9 bases not matched to a gene; V was cut back by 2 bases and J by 6 bases.

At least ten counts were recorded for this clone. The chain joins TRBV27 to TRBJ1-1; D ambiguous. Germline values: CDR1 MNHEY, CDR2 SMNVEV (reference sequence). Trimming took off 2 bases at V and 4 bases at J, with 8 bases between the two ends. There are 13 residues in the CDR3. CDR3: CASSLGRFTEAFF. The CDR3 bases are TGTGCCAGCAGTTTAGGCCGGTTCACTGAAGCTTTCTTT.

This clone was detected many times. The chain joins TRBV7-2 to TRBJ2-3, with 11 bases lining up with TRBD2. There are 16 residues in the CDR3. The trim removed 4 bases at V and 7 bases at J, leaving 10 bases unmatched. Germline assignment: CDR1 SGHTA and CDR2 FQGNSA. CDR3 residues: CASSSDGTSGRNTQYF. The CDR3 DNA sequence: TGTGCCAGCAGCTCCGACGGGACTAGCGGCCGGAATACGCAGTATTTT. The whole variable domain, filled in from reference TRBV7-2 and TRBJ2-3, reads GAGVSQSPSNKVTEKGKDVELRCDPISGHTALYWYRQSLGQGLEFLIYFQGNSAPDKSGLPSDRFSAERTGGSVSTLTIQRTQQEDSAVYLCASSSDGTSGRNTQYFGPGTRLTVL.

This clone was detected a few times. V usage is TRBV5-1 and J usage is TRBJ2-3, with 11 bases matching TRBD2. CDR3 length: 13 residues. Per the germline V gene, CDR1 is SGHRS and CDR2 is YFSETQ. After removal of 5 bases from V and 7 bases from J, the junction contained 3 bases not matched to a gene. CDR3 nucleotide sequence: TGCGCCAGCAGACTAGCGGGGGTCAATACGCAGTATTTT. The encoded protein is CASRLAGVNTQYF.